This T cell receptor (beta chain) was found in a study of T cell repertoires in cytomegalovirus infection. Overall study: Signatures in public TCR beta sequences pointed to both CMV infection and matching HLA type.

Germline V gene lookup returns CDR1 SGHVT and CDR2 SQSDAQ. CDR3 length: 14 residues. TCRdb independently ran MiXCR on the reads; one entry per CDR3 protein. The sample has hundreds of thousands of distinct CDR3 sequences, around 32% seen once. Worth noting for this clonotype: The antigen is unknown. The junction departs from the called germline gene at one end, perhaps through a read error.

Notes on the study in general: In two of eight donors, the top clonotype was HLA-C-restricted CMV-specific.

The source of this sequence is a human donor in good health (CMV status not recorded). Some clones in this sample may be carry-over from other donors' samples. V and J are TRBV7-4 and TRBJ1-5; the D gene is possibly TRBD1 (5 bases). The specimen was cultured CD8+ T cells from PBMCs, collected from culture after CMV antigen stimulation. The CDR3 is CASGLADNYQPQHF. In DNA, the CDR3 is TGTGCCAGCGGCTTAGCGGACAACTATCAGCCCCAGCATTTT.